These 3 T cell receptor beta chains were all obtained from the same sample, sequenced in a study of cytomegalovirus exposure and HLA in healthy donors. The PCR had 60 Vbeta and 13 Jbeta primers. Repertoires were generated with immunoSEQ multiplex PCR, while TCRdb's copy carries only in-frame clones and drops some. The repertoire has approximately 120,000 clones, about 68% of them found once; the top ten carry approximately 4%. Input material: PBMCs. These receptor sequences come from a man between 35 and 55 years old in good health and CMV-seropositive.

The chain joins TRBV12-5 to TRBJ1-4, with 9 bases aligning to TRBD1. The CDR3 totals 15 residues. The ends lost 5 bases at V and 4 bases at J; junction bases unmatched: 5. Germline-derived CDR1 and CDR2 are LGHNT and FRNRAP. CDR3 sequence reads: CASGPGTGNNEKLFF. The CDR3 DNA reads TGTGCTAGTGGTCCCGGGACAGGGAATAATGAAAAACTGTTTTTT.

This clone was observed a few times. Other DNA sequences in this sample translate to the same CDR3. The rearrangement joins TRBV7-8 to TRBJ2-1, with D possibly TRBD1 on 6 matching bases. The CDR3 totals 15 residues. V was pared by 3 bases and J by 6 bases, with 15 bases between. CDR1 and CDR2 from the germline V gene are SGHVS and FQNEAQ. In DNA, the CDR3 is TGTGCCAGCAGCTTTCTAGGGGGTGATGTCAATGAGCAGTTCTTC. The encoded protein is CASSFLGGDVNEQFF.

The rearrangement joins TRBV7-9 to TRBJ1-1, with D hard to call. Germline V gene sequence: CDR1 SEHNR, CDR2 FQNEAQ (reference sequence). This CDR3 region has 14 residues. Trimming removed 5 bases at V and 10 bases at J, with 20 bases between. The CDR3 here is CASSQPEKAGAAFF. As DNA, the CDR3 is TGTGCCAGCAGCCAACCCGAGAAGGCGGGAGCAGCTTTCTTT.